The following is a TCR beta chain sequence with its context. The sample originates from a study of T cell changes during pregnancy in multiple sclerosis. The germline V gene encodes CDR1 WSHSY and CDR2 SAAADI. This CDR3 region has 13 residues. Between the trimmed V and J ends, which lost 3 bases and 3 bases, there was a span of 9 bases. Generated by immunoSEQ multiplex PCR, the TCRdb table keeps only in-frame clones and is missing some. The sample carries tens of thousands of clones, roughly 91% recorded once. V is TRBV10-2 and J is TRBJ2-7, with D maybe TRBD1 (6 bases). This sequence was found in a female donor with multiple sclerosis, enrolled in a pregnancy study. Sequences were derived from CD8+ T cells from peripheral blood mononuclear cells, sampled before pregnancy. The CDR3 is CASSESDSYEQYF. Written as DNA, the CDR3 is TGCGCCAGCAGTGAATCGGACAGCTACGAGCAGTACTTC.